This T cell receptor (beta chain) stems from a study of blood T cell repertoires in COVID-19. Turning to the study itself: Spain, Italy and the United States supplied samples that represented acute and convalescent COVID-19.

Per the germline V gene, CDR1 is SGHRS and CDR2 is YFSETQ. With 3 bases removed from V and 6 bases from J, the gap between germline ends came to 16 bases. This CDR3 has 16 amino acids. In the authors' methods: Reference gene primer amplification in the assay estimated nucleated cell counts. Clones were read by immunoSEQ multiplex PCR, and TCRdb kept only the in-frame ones, dropping some. That table supplies the V and J calls and clone size; D and trimming were determined from the DNA. The top ten hold 3.6% of the sample, which has approximately 220,000 clones, about 83% seen once. This clone came up many times.

The sequence derives from a woman in her thirties or forties who had been exposed to COVID-19. Sequences were obtained from PBMCs or T cells enriched from blood (not recorded which). The chain is built from TRBV5-1 and TRBJ1-6; D perhaps matches TRBD1 (6 bases). The CDR3 DNA sequence: TGCGCCAGCAGCTCCCAGGGTTCCAGGGGTAATTCACCCCTCCACTTT. Encoded protein: CASSSQGSRGNSPLHF. The full variable domain, its missing parts supplied by reference TRBV5-1 and TRBJ1-6, is KAGVTQTPRYLIKTRGQQVTLSCSPISGHRSVSWYQQTPGQGLQFLFEYFSETQRNKGNFPGRFSGRQFSNSRSEMNVSTLELGDSALYLCASSSQGSRGNSPLHFGNGTRLTVT.